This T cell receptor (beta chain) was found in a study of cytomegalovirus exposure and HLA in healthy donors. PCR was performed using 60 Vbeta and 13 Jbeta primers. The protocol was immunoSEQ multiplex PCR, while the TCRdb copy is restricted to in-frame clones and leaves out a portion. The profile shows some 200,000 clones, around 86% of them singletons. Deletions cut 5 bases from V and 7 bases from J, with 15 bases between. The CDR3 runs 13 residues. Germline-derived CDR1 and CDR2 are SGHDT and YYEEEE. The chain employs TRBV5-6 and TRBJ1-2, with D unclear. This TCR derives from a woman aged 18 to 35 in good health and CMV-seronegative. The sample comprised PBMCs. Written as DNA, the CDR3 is TGTGCCAGCAGGACTATCGAAAGGTTTGGCTACACCTTC. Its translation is CASRTIERFGYTF.